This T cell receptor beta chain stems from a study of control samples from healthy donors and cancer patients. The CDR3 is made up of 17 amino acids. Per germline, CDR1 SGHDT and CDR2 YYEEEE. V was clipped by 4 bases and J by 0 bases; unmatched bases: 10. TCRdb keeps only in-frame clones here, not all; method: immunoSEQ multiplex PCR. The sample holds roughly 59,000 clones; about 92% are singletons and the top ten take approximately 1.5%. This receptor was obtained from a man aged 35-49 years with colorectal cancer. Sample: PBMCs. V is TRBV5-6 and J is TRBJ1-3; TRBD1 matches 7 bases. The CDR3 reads CASSAAGTAFSGNTIYF. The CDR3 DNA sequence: TGTGCCAGCAGCGCCGCCGGGACAGCCTTCTCTGGAAACACCATATATTTT.